The 7 T cell receptor beta chains in this list originate from one sample, sequenced in a study of T cells in Graves' hyperthyroidism and ophthalmopathy. Amplified regions were TCR beta CDR3 sequences from RNA transcripts. The primer set for the first-round RT-PCR of the TCR CDR3 was HTBI. TCRdb reanalysed the multiplex PCR reads using MiXCR and keeps one entry per CDR3 protein. The sample consists of about 360,000 distinct CDR3 sequences, roughly 13% of them appearing once. Material for sequencing was blood. Receptors were obtained from a young woman with Graves' hyperthyroidism.

This clonotype has a count of ten or more. CDR3 protein: CASSVNGGGAEETQYF. The CDR3 DNA follows: TGTGCCAGCAGCGTGAATGGCGGGGGGGCTGAAGAGACCCAGTACTTC. This sequence joins TRBV9 and TRBJ2-5; 9 bases are shared with TRBD2. J was trimmed by 3 bases and V by 2 bases; bases with no gene match: 8. The length of the CDR3 is 16 residues. Germline V lookup: CDR1 SGDLS, CDR2 YYNGEE.

There are many counts of this clonotype. The rearrangement links TRBV20-1 to TRBJ2-3; no definite D call. CDR3 length: 15 amino acids. The germline V and J ends were trimmed by 6 bases and 5 bases, with 21 bases remaining between them. CDR1 is DFQATT, CDR2 SNEGSKA, per germline (reference sequence). CDR3 in amino acids: CSAVRNSLTRDTQYF. CDR3 in DNA: TGCAGTGCCGTCCGTAACAGCCTAACTCGAGATACGCAGTATTTT.

This clonotype was seen repeatedly, ten times or more. The chain recombines TRBV5-1 with TRBJ1-4, with D perhaps TRBD1 (6 bases). Germline values: CDR1 SGHRS, CDR2 YFSETQ. V was pared by 5 bases and J by 0 bases, with 17 bases between. The CDR3 has 17 residues. The CDR3 sequence: CASRQNAGAATNEKLFF. In DNA, the CDR3 is TGCGCCAGCAGACAAAATGCAGGGGCAGCAACTAATGAAAAACTGTTTTTT. The full variable domain, in which reference TRBV5-1 and TRBJ1-4 provide the parts outside the CDR3, is KAGVTQTPRYLIKTRGQQVTLSCSPISGHRSVSWYQQTPGQGLQFLFEYFSETQRNKGNFPGRFSGRQFSNSRSEMNVSTLELGDSALYLCASRQNAGAATNEKLFFGSGTQLSVL.

This clonotype came up many times. The rearrangement uses TRBV11-1 and TRBJ2-7, with 7 bases matching TRBD1. The V gene's germline CDR1 is SGHAT and CDR2 FQDESV (reference sequence). The V gene end was trimmed by 5 bases and the J gene end by 2 bases; junction bases not matched to a gene: 9. The CDR3 sequence is 15 residues long. In DNA form, the CDR3 reads TGTGCCAGCAGCCCCAGTGGGGACAGCACCTACGAGCAGTACTTC. Its translation: CASSPSGDSTYEQYF.

This clonotype has ten or more counts. The chain employs TRBV7-8 and TRBJ2-1, with D possibly being TRBD1 (5 bases). The CDR3 sequence is 15 residues long. The V and J ends lost 3 bases and 15 bases respectively, with 24 bases between them. In germline, CDR1 is SGHVS, CDR2 FQNEAQ. In nucleotides, the CDR3 is TGTGCCAGCAGCTTCCCGGCCCCAGCTAGTCAGGGCACGTTCTTC. It encodes CASSFPAPASQGTFF.

Ten or more counts support this clonotype. The chain couples TRBV7-9 to TRBJ1-4; 7 positions agree with TRBD1. Germline CDR1 and CDR2: SEHNR and FQNEAQ (reference sequence). Germline trimming cut 2 bases from V and 7 bases from J; bases unmatched to any gene: 7. The CDR3 is 15 amino acids. The CDR3 protein is CASSLPRQGVEKLFF. The CDR3 DNA follows: TGTGCCAGCAGCTTACCCCGACAGGGCGTTGAAAAACTGTTTTTT.

This clonotype was recorded many times. J is TRBJ2-5 and V is TRBV6-2 or TRBV6-3; D perhaps matches TRBD1 (6 bases). Germline CDR1 MNHEY, CDR2 SVGEGT. The CDR3 contains 13 residues. V gave up 6 bases and J gave up 7 bases, with 15 bases separating them. The DNA of the CDR3 is TGTGCCAGCAGCCGGGACAAAAAGCGGACCCAGTACTTC. This gives the protein CASSRDKKRTQYF.